The 16 T cell receptor beta chains reported below all come from one sample, sequenced in a study of early T cells in non-severe SARS-CoV-2 infection. TCRdb itself ran the 5' RACE reads through MiXCR, one entry per CDR3 protein. Here the sample spans 64,000 or so distinct CDR3 sequences, about an eighth being singletons. Sequencing used whole blood. The receptors stem from an adult who was a healthcare worker with PCR-confirmed SARS-CoV-2 infection or an uninfected control (not recorded which).

This clonotype was recorded at least ten times. The rearrangement links TRBV19 to TRBJ2-2; 8 nucleotides line up with TRBD1. The germline V gene has CDR1 LNHDA and CDR2 SQIVND (reference sequence). Trimming removed 7 bases from V and 1 base from J; junction bases left unmatched: 8. The CDR3 covers 16 residues. CDR3 bases: TGTGCCAGTACTCATCTAGGACAGGGGAACACCGGGGAGCTGTTTTTT. It encodes CASTHLGQGNTGELFF.

Only a few counts were recorded for this clonotype. The V and J genes are TRBV5-1 and TRBJ1-2, with 10 bases matching TRBD1. The J segment lost 7 bases and the V segment lost 3 bases, leaving 3 bases of the junction unmatched. The CDR3 extends over 13 amino acids. In germline, CDR1 is SGHRS, CDR2 YFSETQ. CDR3 in amino acids: CASSSTGGRGYTF. CDR3 nucleotide sequence: TGCGCCAGCAGCTCGACAGGGGGCCGTGGCTACACCTTC.

The chain has TRBV29-1 and TRBJ2-3; 12 positions agree with TRBD2. The CDR3 contains 12 residues. Germline values: CDR1 SQVTM, CDR2 ANQGSEA. Unmatched junction bases numbered 1, after V lost 7 bases and J lost 5 bases. The CDR3 coding sequence is TGCAGCGAGACTAGCGGGGGAGATACGCAGTATTTT. Its translation: CSETSGGDTQYF.

The genes are TRBV4-1 and TRBJ1-2; D is uncertain. Trimming pared 4 bases from V and 2 bases from J, leaving 20 bases between. In germline, CDR1 is MGHRA, CDR2 YSYEKL. The CDR3 has 17 residues. Here the CDR3 reads CASSPQDLFVLNYGYTF. In DNA, the CDR3 is TGCGCCAGCAGCCCGCAGGACCTATTCGTGTTAAACTATGGCTACACCTTC.

This chain links TRBV20-1 with TRBJ1-2, with D tentatively TRBD1 (6 bases). This CDR3 has 14 residues. The V end was cut by 0 bases, the J end by 2 bases, with 10 bases between. From germline, CDR1 is DFQATT and CDR2 SNEGSKA (reference sequence). The CDR3 region has the DNA TGCAGTGCTAGAGAGGGACAAGGAAACTATGGCTACACCTTC. Amino acids: CSAREGQGNYGYTF.

This clonotype came up a few times. This sequence joins TRBV19 and TRBJ1-5; D possibly corresponds to TRBD1 (5 bases). The CDR3 is made up of 14 amino acids. CDR1 is LNHDA, CDR2 SQIVND, per germline (reference sequence). V gave up 3 bases and J gave up 2 bases, with 8 bases separating them. The CDR3, as DNA: TGTGCCAGTAGTATGGGGCAAGGCAATCAGCCCCAGCATTTT. This translates into CASSMGQGNQPQHF. Complete variable domain (other parts from reference TRBV19 and TRBJ1-5): DGGITQSPKYLFRKEGQNVTLSCEQNLNHDAMYWYRQDPGQGLRLIYYSQIVNDFQKGDIAEGYSVSREKKESFPLTVTSAQKNPTAFYLCASSMGQGNQPQHFGDGTRLSIL.

The V and J genes are TRBV10-3 and TRBJ2-7; the match to TRBD1 covers 9 bases. The CDR3 has 14 amino acids. The V and J ends lost 6 bases and 3 bases, in that order; junction bases with no gene match: 6. Germline CDR1 and CDR2: ENHRY and SYGVKD. In nucleotides, the CDR3 is TGTGCCATCAGGGGGACAGGGCCGAACTACGAGCAGTACTTC. Translated: CAIRGTGPNYEQYF.

This clonotype was observed a handful of times. The rearrangement joins TRBV12-3 or TRBV12-4 to TRBJ2-7; TRBD2 is a possible D gene (5 bases). V lost 6 bases, J lost 3 bases, and 12 bases lay in between. This CDR3 comprises 13 residues. The CDR3 here is CASSSGNYYEQYF. CDR3 coding DNA: TGTGCCAGCAGCTCCGGGAACTACTACGAGCAGTACTTC.

This clonotype was counted a few times. The chain is built from TRBV5-1 and TRBJ2-5; D remains ambiguous. The CDR3 totals 12 residues. V lost 0 bases and J 6 bases, leaving 6 bases between the germline ends. The germline V gene has CDR1 SGHRS and CDR2 YFSETQ. The CDR3 coding sequence is TGCGCCAGCAGCTTGGAGGTCCAGACCCAGTACTTC. It specifies CASSLEVQTQYF.

This clonotype showed up just a few times. The chain is built from TRBV14 and TRBJ2-5; the D gene is possibly TRBD2 (6 bases). Trimming stripped 5 bases from V and 2 bases from J, with 12 bases between. The CDR3 is 14 amino acids. CDR1 SGHDN and CDR2 FVKESK come from the germline V gene. CDR3 region: CASSDIGGQETQYF. DNA of the CDR3: TGTGCCAGCAGCGACATCGGGGGACAAGAGACCCAGTACTTC.

The chain employs TRBV7-9 and TRBJ2-7; D ambiguous. The CDR3 contains 15 residues. V dropped 1 base and J dropped 0 bases, with 10 bases sitting between them. Germline assignment: CDR1 SEHNR and CDR2 FQNEAQ (reference sequence). The CDR3 loop reads CASSLGTLSSYEQYF. CDR3 DNA: TGTGCCAGCAGCTTAGGGACGCTGAGCTCCTACGAGCAGTACTTC. The complete variable domain, with remaining parts taken from reference TRBV7-9 and TRBJ2-7, reads DTGVSQNPRHKITKRGQNVTFRCDPISEHNRLYWYRQTLGQGPEFLTYFQNEAQLEKSRLLSDRFSAERPKGSFSTLEIQRTEQGDSAMYLCASSLGTLSSYEQYFGPGTRLTVT.

The rearrangement joins TRBV29-1 to TRBJ1-2; 7 positions match TRBD1. In germline, CDR1 is SQVTM, CDR2 ANQGSEA. The CDR3 is 11 residues long. V shed 5 bases and J 8 bases; nucleotides not matched to a gene: 5. The CDR3 coding sequence is TGCAGCGTTAAGACAGGGTGGGGCTACACCTTC. Amino acids: CSVKTGWGYTF.

The V and J genes are TRBV3-1 and TRBJ1-2, with a possible D match to TRBD1 (6 bases). CDR1 and CDR2 from the germline V gene are LGHDT and YNNKEL (reference sequence). This CDR3 has 13 residues. The ends were cut back, 1 base at V and 8 bases at J, with 11 bases in the middle. CDR3 in amino acids: CASSQVRGEGYTF. The CDR3 nucleotides read TGTGCCAGCAGCCAAGTCAGGGGTGAGGGCTACACCTTC.

This clonotype was recorded many times. The chain has TRBV7-2 and TRBJ1-3; 11 bases align to TRBD1. V trimming: 11 bases; J trimming: 4 bases; junction bases outside the gene matches: 4. CDR1 and CDR2 from the germline V gene are SGHTA and FQGNSA. The CDR3 extends over 13 amino acids. CDR3 coding DNA: TGTGCCTCGGACAGGGGGCTCGGAAACACCATATATTTT. Translating it yields CASDRGLGNTIYF.

The chain recombines TRBV4-3 with TRBJ2-4, with D maybe TRBD1 (6 bases). V was pared by 5 bases and J by 7 bases, with 21 bases between. CDR3 length equals 16 residues. CDR1 and CDR2 (germline): LGHNA, YSLEER. In DNA, the CDR3 is TGCGCCAGCAGCTCTAGCTGGGCAGGGGAAGTCAACATTCAGTACTTC. Encoded protein: CASSSSWAGEVNIQYF.

There are many counts of this clonotype. The rearrangement joins TRBV10-2 to TRBJ1-6; D possibly corresponds to TRBD1 (5 bases). The ends were cut back, 6 bases at V and 10 bases at J, with 22 bases in the middle. CDR3 length equals 16 residues. Germline loops: CDR1 WSHSY, CDR2 SAAADI. DNA of the CDR3: TGCGCCAGCAGACAGTCAAGGGAAGTTGGGGGATCACCCCTCCACTTT. Amino acids: CASRQSREVGGSPLHF.